This T cell receptor beta chain was observed in a study of blood T cell repertoires in COVID-19. Across the whole study: There were acute and convalescent COVID-19 samples, and they came from the United States, Italy and Spain. In each case, the material was cDNA or gDNA derived from T cells, B-cell-depleted T cells, or PBMCs.

Germline V CDR1 and CDR2: MNHEY, SMNVEV (reference sequence). Germline trimming cut 4 bases from V and 3 bases from J; bases unmatched to any gene: 8. The CDR3 has 15 residues. Per the original data handling: Reference gene primer amplification gave nucleated cell count estimates. This table comes from immunoSEQ multiplex PCR, and its TCRdb copy is limited to in-frame clones, with some not included. The DNA was the basis for D and trimming; V, J and clone size are from that table. Among approximately 100,000 clones listed, 65% to 80% were seen once. The chain couples TRBV27 to TRBJ2-7; 8 bases fit TRBD2. The receptor was isolated from a man in his 70s with active or convalescent COVID-19. Sequencing was carried out using peripheral blood. CDR3 nucleotides: TGTGCCAGCAGTTCTCGAGCGGGAGCCATCTACGAGCAGTACTTC. Amino acid sequence: CASSSRAGAIYEQYF.